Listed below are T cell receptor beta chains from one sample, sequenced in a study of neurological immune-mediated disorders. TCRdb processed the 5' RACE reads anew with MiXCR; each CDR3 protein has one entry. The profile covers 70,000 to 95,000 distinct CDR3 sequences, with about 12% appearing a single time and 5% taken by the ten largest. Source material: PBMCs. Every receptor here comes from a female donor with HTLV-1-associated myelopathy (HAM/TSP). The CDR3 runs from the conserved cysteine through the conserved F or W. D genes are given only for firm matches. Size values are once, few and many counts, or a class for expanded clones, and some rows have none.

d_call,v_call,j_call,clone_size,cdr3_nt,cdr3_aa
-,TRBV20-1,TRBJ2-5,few,TGCAGTGCTAGGTCCACAGAGGGACGCTCAGAGACCCAGTACTTC,CSARSTEGRSETQYF
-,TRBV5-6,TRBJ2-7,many,TGTGCCAGCAGCTACGTACATTCTCAAGCCTACGAGCAGTACTTC,CASSYVHSQAYEQYF
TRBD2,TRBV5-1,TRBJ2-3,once,TGCGCCAGCAGCTTGGTCGCGGCGGGGGGGCGCACAGATACGCAGTATTTT,CASSLVAAGGRTDTQYF
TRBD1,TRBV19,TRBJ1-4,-,TGTGCCAGTAGAGCAGGGGGCTTGAAAAAACTGTTTTTT,CASRAGGLKKLFF
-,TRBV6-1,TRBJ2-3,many,TGTGCCAGCTGGACTCCAGATACGCAGTATTTT,CASWTPDTQYF
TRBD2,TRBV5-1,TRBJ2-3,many,TGCGCCAGCAGCTCGGGGGGAGTGATCACAGATACGCAGTATTTT,CASSSGGVITDTQYF
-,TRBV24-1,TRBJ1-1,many,TGTGCCACCAGTGATCCAGGGACATATGAAGCTTTCTTT,CATSDPGTYEAFF
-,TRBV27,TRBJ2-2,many,TGTGCCAGCGCAAGAACGGGACTGGCGATCACCGGGGAGCTGTTTTTT,CASARTGLAITGELFF
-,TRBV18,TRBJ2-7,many,TGTGCCAGCTCCAGTTCCTACAGGGTGTACGAGCAGTACTTC,CASSSSYRVYEQYF
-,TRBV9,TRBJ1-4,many,TGTGCCAGCAGCCAGGGACGGAATAATGAAAAACTGTTTTTT,CASSQGRNNEKLFF
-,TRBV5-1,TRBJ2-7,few,TGCGCCAACAGCTTTGTGACAGATTACGATCAGTACTTC,CANSFVTDYDQYF
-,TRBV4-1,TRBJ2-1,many,TGCGCCAGCAGCCCCCCCGACGTCAGTTACAATGAGCAGTTCTTC,CASSPPDVSYNEQFF
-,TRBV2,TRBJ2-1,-,TGTGCCAGCAGCGGGGCCACCAATGGAGATGAGCAGTTCTTC,CASSGATNGDEQFF
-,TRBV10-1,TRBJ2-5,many,TGCGCCAGCAGTGATATGGGATTCCAAGAGACCCAGTACTTC,CASSDMGFQETQYF
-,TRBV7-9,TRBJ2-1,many,TGTGCCAGCAGCTTAGGGGCGCCCTACAATGAGCAGTTCTTC,CASSLGAPYNEQFF
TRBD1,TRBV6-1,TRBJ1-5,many,TGTGCCAGCAGTGAAGACGTAGGGGGCACAAATCAGCCCCAGCATTTT,CASSEDVGGTNQPQHF
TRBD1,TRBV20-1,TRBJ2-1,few,TGCAGTGCTAGACCAACCGGGACAGCTCAAGACAATGAGCAGTTCTTC,CSARPTGTAQDNEQFF
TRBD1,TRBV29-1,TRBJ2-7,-,TGCAGCGTCTGGGCAGGGGACAGGATCTACGAGCAGTACTTC,CSVWAGDRIYEQYF
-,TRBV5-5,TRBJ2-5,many,TGTGCCAGCAGCTTGGCCCGGGTTCAGACCCAGTACTTC,CASSLARVQTQYF
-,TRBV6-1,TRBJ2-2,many,TGTGCCAGCAGTGCCTCTGGCAGGGCTCTACCGGGGGCCGGGGAGCTGTTTTTT,CASSASGRALPGAGELFF
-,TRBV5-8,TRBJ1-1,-,TGTGCCAGCAGTCTGCATAGAGGGGGAGGCACTGAAGCTTTCTTT,CASSLHRGGGTEAFF
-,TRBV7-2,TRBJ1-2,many,TGTGCCAGCAGCTTAGCGCGAGGCAATCCCTATGGCTACACCTTC,CASSLARGNPYGYTF
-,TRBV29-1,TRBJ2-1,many,TGCAGCGTTGAAGGGCCAGGTTCATACAATGAGCAGTTCTTC,CSVEGPGSYNEQFF
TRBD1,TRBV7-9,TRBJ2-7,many,TGTGCCAGCAGCGGATCCGGGACAGGCACTGGCGAGCAGTACTTC,CASSGSGTGTGEQYF
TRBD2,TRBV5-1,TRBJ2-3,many,TGCGCCAGCAGCTTCGCGGGGGGGACAGATACGCAGTATTTT,CASSFAGGTDTQYF
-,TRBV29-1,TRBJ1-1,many,TGCAGCGTGGGGGGTTTTAACACTGAAGCTTTCTTT,CSVGGFNTEAFF
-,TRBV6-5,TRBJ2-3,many,TGTGCCAGCAGTTACTCCCAGGGCACAGATACGCAGTATTTT,CASSYSQGTDTQYF
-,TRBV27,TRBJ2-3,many,TGTGCCAGCAGTTTTAGTGGGACCCAAGGGGCAGATACGCAGTATTTT,CASSFSGTQGADTQYF
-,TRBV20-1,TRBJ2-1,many,TGCAGTGCTACTAGGACAGGAGGGGACAATGAGCAGTTCTTC,CSATRTGGDNEQFF
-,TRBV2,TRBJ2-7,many,TGTGCCAGCAGCCGAGGCAGGGAAAGACCAAAGCAGTACTTC,CASSRGRERPKQYF
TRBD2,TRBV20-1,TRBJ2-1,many,TGCAGTGTTACAGGGGACACCCACGGACTAGCGGGGGGGTACAATGAGCAGTTCTTC,CSVTGDTHGLAGGYNEQFF
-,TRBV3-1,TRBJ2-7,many,TGTGCCAGCAGCCAAGTCGACGGCGAGCAGTACTTC,CASSQVDGEQYF
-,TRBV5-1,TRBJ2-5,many,TGCGCCAGCAGCTTGGATTCCGGGACATGGAACTTC,CASSLDSGTWNF